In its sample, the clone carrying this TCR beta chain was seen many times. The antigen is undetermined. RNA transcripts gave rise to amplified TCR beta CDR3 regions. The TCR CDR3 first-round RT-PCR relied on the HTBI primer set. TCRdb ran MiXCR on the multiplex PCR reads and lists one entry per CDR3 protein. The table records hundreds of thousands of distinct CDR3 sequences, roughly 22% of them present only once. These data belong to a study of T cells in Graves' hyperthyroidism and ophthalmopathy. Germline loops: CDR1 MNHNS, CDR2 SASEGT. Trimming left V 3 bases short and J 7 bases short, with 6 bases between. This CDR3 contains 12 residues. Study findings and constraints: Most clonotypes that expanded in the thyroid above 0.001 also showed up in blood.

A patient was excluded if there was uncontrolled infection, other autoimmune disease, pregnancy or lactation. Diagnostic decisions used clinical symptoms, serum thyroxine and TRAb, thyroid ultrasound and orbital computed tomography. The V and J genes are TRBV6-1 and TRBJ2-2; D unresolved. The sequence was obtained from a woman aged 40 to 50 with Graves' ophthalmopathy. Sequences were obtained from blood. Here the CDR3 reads CASSETGGELFF. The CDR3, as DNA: TGTGCCAGCAGTGAGACGGGCGGGGAGCTGTTTTTT.